This entry lists 32 T cell receptor beta chains sequenced from one sample in a study of CD8 T cells in Susac syndrome. RNA, at about 0.5 to 1 ug, was reverse transcribed with random hexamers. One entry per CDR3 protein, called by TCRdb with MiXCR from the immunoSEQ multiplex PCR reads. The data hold around 200,000 distinct CDR3 sequences, with about 95% observed a single time. The specimen sequenced was CD4+ T cells from PBMCs. Every receptor here comes from a human donor in good health.

This clonotype came up once. The chain links TRBV5-1 to TRBJ2-7; the D gene is possibly TRBD1 (6 bases). Germline V gene sequence: CDR1 SGHRS, CDR2 YFSETQ. This CDR3 is built from 13 residues. Trimming stripped 4 bases from V and 3 bases from J, with 11 bases between. The CDR3 DNA is TGCGCCAGCAGCCCCACAGGGCTCTACGAGCAGTACGTC. It specifies CASSPTGLYEQYV.

This clonotype occurred a few times. The J gene is TRBJ1-5, the V gene TRBV6-1; 8 bases are shared with TRBD1. CDR1 and CDR2 from the germline V gene are MNHNS and SASEGT. CDR3 size: 14 residues. J gave up 1 base and V 5 bases, and 1 base lay outside the gene matches. CDR3 loop: CASSWTGSNQPQHF. DNA for the CDR3: TGTGCCAGCAGTTGGACAGGGAGCAATCAGCCCCAGCATTTT.

The rearrangement joins TRBV4-1 to TRBJ1-2; no clear D. CDR3 length: 15 residues. The germline gives CDR1 MGHRA, CDR2 YSYEKL. Trimming stripped 0 bases from V and 5 bases from J, with 13 bases between. CDR3 sequence: CASSQDPSRDYGYTF. The CDR3 nucleotides are TGCGCCAGCAGCCAAGATCCCTCCAGAGATTATGGCTACACCTTC.

The chain couples TRBV6-5 to TRBJ1-6; D unresolved. There are 17 residues in the CDR3. Trimming took 0 bases from V and 0 from J, leaving 9 bases between them. Germline V CDR1 and CDR2: MNHEY, SVGAGI. CDR3 DNA: TGTGCCAGCAGTTACTCCCCGGGGAGCTCCTATAATTCACCCCTCCACTTT. Its protein product is CASSYSPGSSYNSPLHF.

This chain joins TRBV28 and TRBJ1-5; 9 nucleotides agree with TRBD1. The CDR3 runs to 13 residues. Germline trimming cut 5 bases from V and 7 bases from J; bases unmatched to any gene: 3. The germline CDR1 and CDR2 sequences are MDHEN and SYDVKM. The CDR3 loop reads CASSKTGGQPQHF. In DNA, the CDR3 is TGTGCCAGCAGTAAGACAGGGGGGCAGCCCCAGCATTTT.

V is TRBV12-3 or TRBV12-4 and J is TRBJ2-1; D tentatively reads TRBD1 or TRBD2 (5 bases each). Trimming cost V 3 bases and J 8 bases, with 11 bases left between them. This CDR3 contains 13 residues. CDR3 sequence (DNA): TGTGCCAGCAGTTTTGGGGGAGTGGATGAGCAGTTCTTC. This gives the protein CASSFGGVDEQFF.

The chain uses TRBV15 and TRBJ1-4, with D possibly matching TRBD1 (5 bases). The CDR3 has 13 amino acids. CDR1 and CDR2 from the germline V gene are LNHNV and YYDKDF (reference sequence). V lost 0 bases, J lost 8 bases, and 7 bases lay in between. The CDR3 here is CATSRDGHEKLFF. The CDR3 nucleotides are TGTGCCACCAGCAGAGATGGACACGAAAAACTGTTTTTT.

This chain links TRBV12-3 or TRBV12-4 with TRBJ2-7; possible D gene TRBD2, 5 bases. V lost 5 bases and J 5 bases, leaving 10 bases between the germline ends. The length of the CDR3 is 12 residues. CDR3 sequence (DNA): TGTGCCAGCAGTATCGTCGGGAACGAGCAGTACTTC. Encoded protein: CASSIVGNEQYF.

The DNA of the CDR3 is TGTGCCAGCAGCTGGGACTTAACTAGCACAGATACGCAGTATTTT. Protein sequence: CASSWDLTSTDTQYF. The chain links TRBV5-4 to TRBJ2-3, with D maybe TRBD2 (6 bases). Per the germline V gene, CDR1 is SGHNT and CDR2 is YYREEE (reference sequence). V gave up 3 bases and J gave up 0 bases, with 11 bases separating them. CDR3 length equals 15 residues.

This rearrangement joins TRBV12-3 or TRBV12-4 to TRBJ2-3; 7 bases agree with TRBD2. The CDR3 contains 14 residues. J lost 5 bases, V lost 6 bases, and 8 bases had no gene match. Here the CDR3 DNA reads TGTGCCAGCAGCCCCTCCCAGCGGGGAGATACGCAGTATTTT. As protein: CASSPSQRGDTQYF.

The chain carries TRBV20-1 and TRBJ2-1; D gene ambiguous. Germline V gene lookup returns CDR1 DFQATT and CDR2 SNEGSKA (reference sequence). V was clipped by 4 bases and J by 1 base, with 11 bases between them. The CDR3 spans 14 residues. The CDR3 here is CSAKLLVSYNEQFF. In nucleotides, the CDR3 is TGCAGTGCTAAGTTGCTAGTATCCTACAATGAGCAGTTCTTC.

The CDR3 sequence is CSITPRGYEQYF. In nucleotides, the CDR3 is TGCAGTATCACCCCTCGAGGTTACGAGCAGTACTTC. V is TRBV20-1 and J is TRBJ2-7; no reliable D call. Trimming removed 8 bases from V and 4 bases from J, with 15 bases in between. The CDR3 has 12 amino acids. The germline V gene has CDR1 DFQATT and CDR2 SNEGSKA (reference sequence).

The chain recombines TRBV5-1 with TRBJ2-3, with D perhaps matching TRBD2 (5 bases). The CDR3 covers 16 residues. Looked up from germline, CDR1 is SGHRS and CDR2 is YFSETQ. V lost 4 bases to trimming and J lost 1 base, with 16 bases between them. DNA of the CDR3: TGCGCCAGCAGCCTGGGAGTGGGCCGAGGCACAGATACGCAGTATTTT. It translates to CASSLGVGRGTDTQYF.

V and J are TRBV25-1 and TRBJ2-7; 12 nucleotides match TRBD1. Trimming at V came to 1 base and at J to 6 bases, leaving 7 bases not matched to a gene. The CDR3 has 16 residues. Germline values: CDR1 MGHDK, CDR2 SYGVNS. In DNA, the CDR3 is TGTGCCAGCAGTGAATCCAAGCCGGGACAGGGGGCCGAGCAGTACTTC. As protein: CASSESKPGQGAEQYF.

This chain uses TRBV29-1 with TRBJ2-1; TRBD2 is a possible D gene (7 bases). Trimming removed 2 bases at V and 5 bases at J, with 13 bases between. Germline V gives CDR1 SQVTM, CDR2 ANQGSEA. This CDR3 spans 14 amino acids. CDR3 protein: CSVELGGAHNEQFF. In nucleotides, the CDR3 is TGCAGCGTTGAATTGGGGGGGGCCCACAATGAGCAGTTCTTC.

The chain uses TRBV15 and TRBJ2-7, with D perhaps TRBD1 (6 bases). Germline V gene data show CDR1 as LNHNV and CDR2 as YYDKDF (reference sequence). The CDR3 has 15 residues. Trimming cost V 1 base and J 4 bases, with 14 bases left between them. The CDR3 region has the DNA TGTGCCACCAGCAGAGCAGGGGCCCACCGGTACGAGCAGTACGTC. Encoded protein: CATSRAGAHRYEQYV.

The chain employs TRBV5-1 and TRBJ1-5, with unresolved D. Trimming stripped 5 bases from V and 7 bases from J, with 16 bases between. The CDR3 contains 14 residues. Germline lookup yields CDR1 SGHRS and CDR2 YFSETQ. CDR3 DNA sequence: TGCGCCAGCAGGCCCGGGGAGAGTGGGCAGCCCCAGCATTTT. Encoded protein: CASRPGESGQPQHF.

This clonotype was seen once. The chain couples TRBV4-1 to TRBJ2-4; the match to TRBD2 covers 15 bases. The V and J ends lost 4 bases and 2 bases, in that order; junction bases with no gene match: 6. Germline V gene lookup returns CDR1 MGHRA and CDR2 YSYEKL. The CDR3 has 18 residues. CDR3 in DNA: TGCGCCAGCAGCCTGGGACTAGCGGGGGGTAGGCCCAAAAACATTCAGTACTTC. Its protein product is CASSLGLAGGRPKNIQYF.

V is TRBV12-3 or TRBV12-4 and J is TRBJ2-3; the D is unclear. The CDR3 is 11 residues long. V lost 6 bases, J lost 9 bases, and 10 bases lay in between. The CDR3 DNA reads as TGTGCCAGCAGGATATCCGAGACGCAGTATTTT. Translation gives CASRISETQYF.

The chain links TRBV5-1 to TRBJ2-4, with 8 positions matching TRBD1. V gave up 3 bases and J gave up 5 bases; unmatched junction bases: 4. The V gene's germline CDR1 is SGHRS and CDR2 YFSETQ. The CDR3 extends over 14 amino acids. The CDR3 sequence is CASSWPTGENIQYF. Written as DNA, the CDR3 is TGCGCCAGCAGCTGGCCGACAGGGGAAAACATTCAGTACTTC.

This chain uses TRBV15 with TRBJ2-7; D might be TRBD1 (6 bases). This CDR3 spans 15 amino acids. Germline V gene lookup returns CDR1 LNHNV and CDR2 YYDKDF (reference sequence). V was pared by 5 bases and J by 5 bases, with 19 bases between. The CDR3 DNA is TGTGCCACCAGCGGCCGAGGACAGTCACAGGACGAGCAGTACGTC. It encodes CATSGRGQSQDEQYV.

The V gene is TRBV6-5, the J gene TRBJ2-6, with unresolved D. CDR3 length: 13 residues. V lost 6 bases to trimming and J lost 4 bases, with 7 bases between them. Looked up from germline, CDR1 is MNHEY and CDR2 is SVGAGI. The CDR3 spells CASRGTGANVLTF. Written as DNA, the CDR3 is TGTGCCAGCAGGGGAACAGGGGCCAACGTCCTGACTTTC.

This clonotype was seen a handful of times. This sequence joins TRBV7-2 and TRBJ2-5; the match to TRBD2 covers 12 bases. The germline CDR1 and CDR2 sequences are SGHTA and FQGNSA. The CDR3 sequence is 15 residues long. Trimming cost V 3 bases and J 4 bases; bases outside gene matches: 3. The CDR3 spells CASSFGLAGPETQYF. In DNA, the CDR3 is TGTGCCAGCAGCTTCGGACTAGCGGGACCAGAGACCCAGTACTTC.

The chain recombines TRBV29-1 with TRBJ2-1, with D tentatively TRBD2 (6 bases). Germline values: CDR1 SQVTM, CDR2 ANQGSEA. CDR3 length: 14 amino acids. V lost 4 bases to trimming and J lost 0 bases, with 10 bases between them. This CDR3 is CSVGRGFSYNEQFF. In DNA, the CDR3 is TGCAGCGTTGGGCGGGGCTTCTCCTACAATGAGCAGTTCTTC.

The chain employs TRBV11-2 and TRBJ2-2; no firm D call. Germline CDR1 reads SGHAT; CDR2 reads FQNNGV. There are 14 residues in the CDR3. The ends were cut back, 5 bases at V and 7 bases at J, with 14 bases in the middle. The chain's CDR3 is CASSLISTNGELFF. CDR3 DNA sequence: TGTGCCAGCAGCCTCATTTCAACGAACGGGGAGCTGTTTTTT.

J is TRBJ2-1 and V is TRBV29-1; 11 nucleotides match TRBD2. Losses at the gene ends were 7 bases for V and 10 bases for J; bases not matched to a gene: 12. The CDR3 runs 14 residues. Germline V gives CDR1 SQVTM, CDR2 ANQGSEA. The CDR3 is CSGYSGRASGEQFF. Written as DNA, the CDR3 is TGCAGCGGTTATAGCGGGAGGGCCTCTGGGGAGCAGTTCTTC.

The genes are TRBV12-3 or TRBV12-4 and TRBJ1-1; weak D call: TRBD1 (5 bases). V was shortened by 5 bases and J by 6 bases, with 19 bases between the two germline ends. The CDR3 length is 15 residues. The CDR3 spells CASSRSSGGGAEAFF. The CDR3 nucleotides are TGTGCCAGCAGTAGATCCTCTGGCGGGGGTGCTGAAGCTTTCTTT.

This CDR3 reads CASGLSWPEYSTGELFF. CDR3 bases: TGTGCTAGTGGTTTGTCATGGCCCGAGTATTCCACCGGGGAGCTGTTTTTT. This chain links TRBV12-5 with TRBJ2-2; no definite D call. Germline CDR1 LGHNT, CDR2 FRNRAP. V was clipped by 2 bases and J by 4 bases, with 17 bases between them. This CDR3 spans 17 amino acids. The full variable domain, in which reference TRBV12-5 and TRBJ2-2 provide the parts outside the CDR3, is DARVTQTPRHKVTEMGQEVTMRCQPILGHNTVFWYRQTMMQGLELLAYFRNRAPLDDSGMPKDRFSAEMPDATLATLKIQPSEPRDSAVYFCASGLSWPEYSTGELFFGEGSRLTVL.

The rearrangement links TRBV29-1 to TRBJ2-6; D not certain. CDR3 size: 14 residues. The V and J ends lost 3 bases and 2 bases respectively, with 8 bases between them. CDR1 and CDR2 (germline): SQVTM, ANQGSEA. The CDR3 nucleotides read TGCAGCGTTGAGGTGATTGCTGGGGCCAACGTCCTGACTTTC. It translates to CSVEVIAGANVLTF.

The rearrangement links TRBV4-3 to TRBJ1-6; possible D gene TRBD1, 5 bases. Germline CDR1 reads LGHNA; CDR2 reads YSLEER. The V and J ends lost 0 bases and 10 bases respectively, with 13 bases between them. This CDR3 is built from 15 residues. The chain's CDR3 is CASSQDRGAASPLHF. The CDR3 nucleotides read TGCGCCAGCAGCCAAGATCGAGGGGCCGCCTCACCCCTCCACTTT.

V usage is TRBV12-3 or TRBV12-4 and J usage is TRBJ2-6, with a tentative D call TRBD1 (5 bases). Trimming took 7 bases from V and 2 from J, leaving 21 bases between them. CDR3 length: 18 residues. Written as DNA, the CDR3 is TGTGCCAGCACCGATCTTTGGACACGCGGCGCTGGGGCCAACGTCCTGACTTTC. This sequence encodes CASTDLWTRGAGANVLTF.

V and J are TRBV30 and TRBJ2-1; the D is unclear. The CDR3 spans 10 residues. Trimming left V 7 bases short and J 8 bases short, with 9 bases between. Germline CDR1 and CDR2: GTSNPN and SVGIG (reference sequence). CDR3 DNA: TGTGCCTACGCGAGGCATGAGCAGTTCTTC. It yields the protein CAYARHEQFF.